This TCR beta chain comes out of a study of human T cells and chemical hapten exposure. Study results and limitations: Patch test score rose with PT1 expanded TCR count, significant at thresholds 8, 16 and 32, not 4.

Comments on this clonotype: The antigen is undetermined.

Time point of the sample: patch test 3, about 24 weeks after DPC sensitization. Treatment: therapeutic diphenylcyclopropenone sensitization with weekly scalp DPC. At every patch-test visit, blood was drawn before the patch test was applied. Germline assignment: CDR1 SGHDN and CDR2 FVKESK. Trimming took 0 bases from V and 5 from J; bases not matched to a gene: 10. The CDR3 consists of 17 residues. Individual cDNA molecules each carried unique molecular identifiers attached by the library. Each CDR3 protein gets one entry after TCRdb re-called the RACE reads with MiXCR. The sample yields 85,000 to 100,000 distinct CDR3 sequences, 27% seen once.

The material sequenced was whole blood, taken in connection with sensitization to the hapten diphenylcyclopropenone (DPC). The origin of this receptor is a man between 35 and 55 years old with alopecia areata. Some clones in this sample may be carry-over from other donors' samples. The chain employs TRBV14 and TRBJ2-3, with 8 nucleotides matching TRBD1. As DNA, the CDR3 is TGTGCCAGCAGCCAAGATGCGCAGGGGGCGCGGGGAGATACGCAGTATTTT. The encoded protein is CASSQDAQGARGDTQYF.